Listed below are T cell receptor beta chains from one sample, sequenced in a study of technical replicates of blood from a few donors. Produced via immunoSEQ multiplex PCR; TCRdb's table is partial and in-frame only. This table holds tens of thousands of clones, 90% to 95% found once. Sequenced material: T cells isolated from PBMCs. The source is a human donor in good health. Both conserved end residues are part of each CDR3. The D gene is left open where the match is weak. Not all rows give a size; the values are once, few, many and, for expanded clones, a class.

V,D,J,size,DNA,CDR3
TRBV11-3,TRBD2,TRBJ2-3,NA,TGTGCCAGCAGCTTAGGAGCGGGAGGGCCAGGAGCTACGCAGTATTTT,CASSLGAGGPGATQYF
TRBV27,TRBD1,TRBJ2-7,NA,TGTGCCAGCAGTTGGGGGACAGGGGGATCCTACGAGCAGTACTTC,CASSWGTGGSYEQYF
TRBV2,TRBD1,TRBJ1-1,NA,TGTGCCAGCAGACAGGGGAATACTGAAGCTTTCTTT,CASRQGNTEAFF
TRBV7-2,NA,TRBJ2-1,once,TGTGCCAGCAGCACGGACGGGACTTTGAATGAGCAGTTCTTC,CASSTDGTLNEQFF
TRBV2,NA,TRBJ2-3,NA,TGTGCCAGCAAAAGGGGGTCTCACAGGGACACAGATACGCAGTATTTT,CASKRGSHRDTDTQYF
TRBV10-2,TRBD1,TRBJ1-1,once,TGCGCCACCTATTCTAGGACAGGGGCCACTGAAGCTTTCTTT,CATYSRTGATEAFF
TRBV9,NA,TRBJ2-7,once,TGTGCCAGCAGCGTCGGGCAGGGAATCTACGAGCAGTACTTC,CASSVGQGIYEQYF
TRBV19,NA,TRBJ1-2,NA,TGTGCCAGTAGCCACAGGGGCTACACCTTC,CASSHRGYTF
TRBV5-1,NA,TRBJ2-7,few,TGCGCCAGCAGCTTGGAATATCGGGTTACCTACGAGCAGTACTTC,CASSLEYRVTYEQYF
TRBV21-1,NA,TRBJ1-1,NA,TGTGCCAGCAGCAAAGATTTTAACAGAAGAAACACTGAAGCTTTCTTT,CASSKDFNRRNTEAFF
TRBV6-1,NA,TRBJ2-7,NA,TGTGCCAGCAGTGAGTTGAGTTCCTACGAGCAGTACTTC,CASSELSSYEQYF
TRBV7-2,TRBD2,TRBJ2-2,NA,TGTGCCAGCAGCGGTAGCGGGTACACCGGGGAGCTGTTTTTT,CASSGSGYTGELFF
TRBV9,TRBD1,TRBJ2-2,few,TGTGCCAGCAGCGTTGGGACAGGTTTCGCCGGGGAGCTGTTTTTT,CASSVGTGFAGELFF
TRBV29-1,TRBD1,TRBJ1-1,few,TGCAGCGTGGAGGGACAGAGACACATGAACACTGAAGCTTTCTTT,CSVEGQRHMNTEAFF
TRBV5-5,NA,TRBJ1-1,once,TGTGCCAGCTCGGCCGGAGACACTGAAGCTTTCTTT,CASSAGDTEAFF
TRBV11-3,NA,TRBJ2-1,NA,TGTGCCAGCAGCCCAAGGTTAGGAGAGACCCCCGAGCAGTTCTTC,CASSPRLGETPEQFF
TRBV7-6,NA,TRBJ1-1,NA,TGTGCCAGCAGCTCCCGGTTTGAAACCGGTGAAGCTTTCTTT,CASSSRFETGEAFF
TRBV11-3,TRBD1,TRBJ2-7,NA,TGTGCCAGCAGCTCGACAGGGGGCTACGAGCAGTACTTC,CASSSTGGYEQYF
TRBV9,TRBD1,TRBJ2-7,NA,TGTGCCAGCAGAACAGGGGGCTTTTCCTACGAGCAGTACTTC,CASRTGGFSYEQYF
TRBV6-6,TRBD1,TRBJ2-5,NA,TGTGCCAGCAACAAAAATGACAGGGAAGAGACCCAGTACTTC,CASNKNDREETQYF
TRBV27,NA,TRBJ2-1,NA,TGTGCCAGCGGCGCGGTCGGGAGTGGGGGTTACAATGAGCAGTTCTTC,CASGAVGSGGYNEQFF
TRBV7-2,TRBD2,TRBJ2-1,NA,TGTGCCAGCAGCTTATACTGGACTAGCTCCTACAATGAGCAGTTCTTC,CASSLYWTSSYNEQFF
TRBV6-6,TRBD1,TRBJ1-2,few,TGTGCCAGCACCCCATCCCCCACAGGGGGCTATGGCTACACCTTC,CASTPSPTGGYGYTF
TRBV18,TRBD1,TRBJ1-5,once,TGTGCCAGCTCAAAGGACAGGGATCAGCCCCAGCATTTT,CASSKDRDQPQHF
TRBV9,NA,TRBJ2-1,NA,TGTGCCAGCAGCGGATGGGGGGTGGAGGGGAATGAGCAGTTCTTC,CASSGWGVEGNEQFF
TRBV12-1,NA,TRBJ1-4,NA,TGTGCCAGCCCCGCAGGCCGAAATGAAAAACTGTTTTTT,CASPAGRNEKLFF
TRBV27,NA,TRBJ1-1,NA,TGTGCCAGCAGTTTAAATAGTGGGAACACTGAAGCTTTCTTT,CASSLNSGNTEAFF
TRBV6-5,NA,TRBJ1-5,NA,TGTGCCAGCAGGGATACGGGAGAACAGCCCCAGCATTTT,CASRDTGEQPQHF
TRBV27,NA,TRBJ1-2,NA,TGTGCCAGCAGTTTTATAACAGGAGAGGGCTACACCTTC,CASSFITGEGYTF
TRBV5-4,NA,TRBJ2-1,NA,TGTGCCAGCAGCTTGGGAAGGGGCCTTCTATACAATGAGCAGTTCTTC,CASSLGRGLLYNEQFF
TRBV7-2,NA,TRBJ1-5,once,TGTGCCAGCAGCTTAGCGTCAACAGGGATTCAGCCCCAGCATTTT,CASSLASTGIQPQHF
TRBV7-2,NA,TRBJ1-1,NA,TGTGCCAGCAGCTCGGGACTCACCCGAAGGAACACTGAAGCTTTCTTT,CASSSGLTRRNTEAFF
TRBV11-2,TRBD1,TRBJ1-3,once,TGTGCCAGCAGCAAATTGGGACAGTACTCTGGAAACACCATATATTTT,CASSKLGQYSGNTIYF
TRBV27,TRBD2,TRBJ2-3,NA,TGTGCCAGCAGTAAACTAGCGGGAGAGGGGGATACGCAGTATTTT,CASSKLAGEGDTQYF
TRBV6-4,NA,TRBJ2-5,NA,TGTGCCAGCAGTCGGGACTTACAAGAGACCCAGTACTTC,CASSRDLQETQYF
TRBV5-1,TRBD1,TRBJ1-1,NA,TGCGCCAGCAGCTGGAACACAGGGGGCACTGAAGCTTTCTTT,CASSWNTGGTEAFF
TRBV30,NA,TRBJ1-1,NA,TGTGCCTGGAGTGCCGTCCTCCCCGGGGGTAACACTGAAGCTTTCTTT,CAWSAVLPGGNTEAFF
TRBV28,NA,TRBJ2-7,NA,TGTGCCAGCAGTTTTCCGGGGTCGGGAAATTACGAGCAGTACTTC,CASSFPGSGNYEQYF
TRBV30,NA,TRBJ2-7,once,TGTGCCTCGATTCACAGGGACGGCACCTACGAGCAGTACTTC,CASIHRDGTYEQYF
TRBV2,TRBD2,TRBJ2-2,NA,TGTGCCAGCAGTGAAACTAGCGAGGGCACCGGGGAGCTGTTTTTT,CASSETSEGTGELFF
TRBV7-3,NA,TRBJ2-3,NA,TGTGCCAGCAGCTTCACGGGAGCCAGCACAGATACGCAGTATTTT,CASSFTGASTDTQYF
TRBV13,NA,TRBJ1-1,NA,TGTGCCAGCAGGGAAGGGGTAATCACTGAAGCTTTCTTT,CASREGVITEAFF
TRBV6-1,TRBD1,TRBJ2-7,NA,TGTGCCAGCAGTTTACTAGACAGGGGCCACGAGCAGTACTTC,CASSLLDRGHEQYF
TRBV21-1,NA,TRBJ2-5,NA,TGTGCCAGTGTGATACTAGCGGGAGATCGGGCTTCGGCTCAAGAGACCCAGTACTTC,CASVILAGDRASAQETQYF
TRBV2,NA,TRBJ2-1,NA,TGTGCCAGCAGCGGAGTCGTTAATGAGCAGTTCTTC,CASSGVVNEQFF
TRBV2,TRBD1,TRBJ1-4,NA,TGTGCCAGCAGCAGGGGGCGGGAAAAACTGTTTTTT,CASSRGREKLFF